This paragraph covers one TCR beta chain sequence. Germline CDR1 WSHSY, CDR2 SAAADI. The length of the CDR3 is 14 residues. The junction had 10 bases not matched to a gene; V was cut back by 7 bases and J by 6 bases. The assay was immunoSEQ multiplex PCR, and TCRdb's table has in-frame clones only and misses some. The sample lists approximately 290,000 clones, 85% to 90% occurring once. The entry originates in a study of blood T cell repertoires in COVID-19. Source material: peripheral blood. This chain links TRBV10-2 with TRBJ1-1; the match to TRBD1 covers 8 bases. The clonotype comes from a young woman with COVID-19, enrolled during active disease. CDR3 sequence reads: CASKFLQGAAEAFF. In DNA form, the CDR3 reads TGCGCCAGCAAGTTTCTCCAGGGGGCCGCTGAAGCTTTCTTT.